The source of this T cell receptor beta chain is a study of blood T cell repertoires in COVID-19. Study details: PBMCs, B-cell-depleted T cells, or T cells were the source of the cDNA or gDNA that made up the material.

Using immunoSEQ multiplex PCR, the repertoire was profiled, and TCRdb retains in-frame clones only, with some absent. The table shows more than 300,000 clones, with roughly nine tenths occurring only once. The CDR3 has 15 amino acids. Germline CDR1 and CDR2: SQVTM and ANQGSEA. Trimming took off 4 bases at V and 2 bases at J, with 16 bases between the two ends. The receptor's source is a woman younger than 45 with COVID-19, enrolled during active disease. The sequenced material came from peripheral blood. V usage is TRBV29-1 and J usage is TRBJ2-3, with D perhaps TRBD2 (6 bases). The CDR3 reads CSVGPLGGATDTQYF. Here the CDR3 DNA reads TGCAGCGTTGGTCCCTTAGGCGGGGCCACAGATACGCAGTATTTT.